The source of this T cell receptor (beta chain) is a study of sequential checkpoint blockade in melanoma. Across the whole study: Randomization was 1:1 between first-line nivolumab→ipilimumab and ipilimumab→nivolumab. Maintenance nivolumab came after either treatment sequence.

A remark on this clone: Other DNA sequences from this sample encode an identical CDR3 as well.

Specified treatment: randomized to nivolumab then ipilimumab (arm A) or the reverse (arm B). Live CD3+CD8+ CD19− CD56− cells were sorted from PBMCs. Germline V gene sequence: CDR1 SQVTM, CDR2 ANQGSEA. The junction had 7 bases not matched to a gene; V was cut back by 4 bases and J by 4 bases. This CDR3 comprises 14 residues. The protocol was immunoSEQ multiplex PCR, while the TCRdb copy is restricted to in-frame clones and leaves out a portion. The sample records under 50,000 clones, roughly 88% being singletons. The receptor's source is a human donor with melanoma. The V and J genes are TRBV29-1 and TRBJ1-5, with TRBD1 identical over 7 bases. Sequences were derived from CD8+ T cells sorted from blood (inferred from file names), sampled from a patient given nivolumab and ipilimumab in sequence. The CDR3 coding sequence is TGCAGCGTTGCCCCGGACAGGAGTAATCAGCCCCAGCATTTT. It codes for CSVAPDRSNQPQHF. Full variable domain (remainder filled in from reference TRBV29-1 and TRBJ1-5): SAVISQKPSRDICQRGTSLTIQCQVDSQVTMMFWYRQQPGQSLTLIATANQGSEATYESGFVIDKFPISRPNLTFSTLTVSNMSPEDSSIYLCSVAPDRSNQPQHFGDGTRLSIL.